This TCR beta chain was documented in a study of blood T cells in healthy people across ages. The second PCR ran about 6 to 11 cycles with a sample-barcoded 5' primer and J-beta primers. TCRdb re-analysed the 5' RACE reads in MiXCR, keeping a single row per CDR3 protein. The table lists some 900,000 distinct CDR3 sequences, under 35% of them singletons, with roughly 17% in the top ten. This clonotype has ten or more counts. The receptor's source is a woman aged 80 or over in good health. Sequenced input: blood.

As DNA, the CDR3 is TGTGCCAGCAGTGAAACAGCGGGGTGGATAAAGACCCAGTACTTC. Its protein is CASSETAGWIKTQYF. The genes are TRBV6-1 and TRBJ2-5, with 7 bases identical to TRBD2. The CDR3 totals 15 residues. V shed 2 bases and J 6 bases; nucleotides not matched to a gene: 9. Germline-derived CDR1 and CDR2 are MNHNS and SASEGT.